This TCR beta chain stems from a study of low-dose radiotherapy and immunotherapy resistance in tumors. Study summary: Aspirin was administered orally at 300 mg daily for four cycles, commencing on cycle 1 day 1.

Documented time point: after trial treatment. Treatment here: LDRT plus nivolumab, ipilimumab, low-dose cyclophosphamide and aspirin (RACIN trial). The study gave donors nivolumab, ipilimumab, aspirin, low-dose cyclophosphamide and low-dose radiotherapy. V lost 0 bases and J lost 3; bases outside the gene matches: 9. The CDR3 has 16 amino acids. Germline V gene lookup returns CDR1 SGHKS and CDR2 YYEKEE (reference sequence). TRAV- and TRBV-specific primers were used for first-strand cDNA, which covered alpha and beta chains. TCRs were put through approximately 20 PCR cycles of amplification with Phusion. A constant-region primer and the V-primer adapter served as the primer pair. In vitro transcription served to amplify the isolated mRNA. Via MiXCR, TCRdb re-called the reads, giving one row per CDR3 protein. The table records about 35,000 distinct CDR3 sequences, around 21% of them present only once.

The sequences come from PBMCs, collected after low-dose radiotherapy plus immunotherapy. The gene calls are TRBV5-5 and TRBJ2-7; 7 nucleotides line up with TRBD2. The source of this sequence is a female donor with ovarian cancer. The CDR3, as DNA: TGTGCCAGCAGCTTGGAGGGCACTAGCGTCGTCTACGAGCAGTACTTC. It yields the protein CASSLEGTSVVYEQYF.